This TCR beta chain was documented in a study of CXCR3-negative and CXCR3-positive naive CD8 T cells. Study background: Per library, roughly 1.6 +/- 0.3 million reads; roughly 150 million TRB reads overall.

Findings and limits, study-wide: Naive CXCR3-positive and CXCR3-negative cells shared TRBV-TRBJ usage; memory cells diverged. Higher TRB CDR3 hydrophobicity marked CXCR3-positive naive cells relative to CXCR3-negative naive cells. Memory CD8+ cells had much lower diversity, and both naive subsets had comparably high diversity. CXCR3 expression dropped partially after cryopreservation, and most assays relied on fresh PBMCs.

As regards this clonotype: Its target is not known.

UMI-labeled 5' RACE yielded the TRB cDNA libraries. Each CDR3 protein gets one entry in TCRdb, which reprocessed the 5' RACE reads and gives no DNA. Its clone listing holds approximately 89,000 distinct CDR3 sequences. Sequencing was carried out using naive CXCR3+ CD8+ T cells from blood. Subset meaning: CD45RO-CCR7+CD27+CD95- naive CD8+ T cells expressing CXCR3 (TNR3+). The receptor comes from a human donor in good health. Some clones in this sample may be carry-over from other donors' samples.

CDR3: CASSLLHGNQPQHF. V gene TRBV28 combines with J gene TRBJ1-5. The CDR3 is 14 residues long. Germline-derived CDR1 and CDR2 are MDHEN and SYDVKM.